This T cell receptor beta chain was found in a study of human T cells and chemical hapten exposure. Notes on the study in general: Sensitizing to DPC left TCRs with a frequency above 1 in 1000 unaltered. As the donors had alopecia, their immune response may differ from healthy people's.

Described time point: patch test 2, 6 weeks after DPC sensitization. Treatment given: therapeutic diphenylcyclopropenone sensitization with weekly scalp DPC. Patch tests were applied only after blood draws. MiXCR, applied by TCRdb to the RACE reads, yields one record per CDR3 protein. The sample yields over 100,000 distinct CDR3 sequences, 9.2% seen once. This clonotype occurred many times. Its antigen is currently unknown. Germline CDR1 and CDR2: LNHDA and SQIVND (reference sequence). V was shortened by 10 bases and J by 5 bases, with 24 bases between the two germline ends. The length of the CDR3 is 16 residues.

The material sequenced was whole blood, taken in connection with sensitization to the hapten diphenylcyclopropenone (DPC). V is TRBV19 and J is TRBJ1-5, with a weak D call TRBD1 (5 bases). This sequence was found in a woman between 40 and 50 years old with alopecia areata. Some clones in this sample may be carry-over from other donors' samples. The CDR3 reads CATVRRGSVSDQPQHF. Here the CDR3 DNA reads TGTGCCACCGTCCGACGGGGGAGCGTTAGTGATCAGCCCCAGCATTTT.